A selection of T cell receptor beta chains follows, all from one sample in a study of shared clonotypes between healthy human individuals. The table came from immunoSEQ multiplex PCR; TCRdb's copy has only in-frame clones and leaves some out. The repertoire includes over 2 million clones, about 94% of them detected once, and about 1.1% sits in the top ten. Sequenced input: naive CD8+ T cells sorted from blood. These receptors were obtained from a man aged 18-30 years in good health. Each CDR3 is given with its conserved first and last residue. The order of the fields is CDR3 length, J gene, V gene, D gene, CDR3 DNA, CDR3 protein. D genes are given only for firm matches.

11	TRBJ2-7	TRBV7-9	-	TGTGCCAGCAGCCGAGGAGCCGAGCAGTACTTC	CASSRGAEQYF
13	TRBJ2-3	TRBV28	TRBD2	TGTGCCAGCTCAGCGGGGGGGCCAGATACGCAGTATTTT	CASSAGGPDTQYF
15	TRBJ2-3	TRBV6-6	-	TGTGCCAGCAGTTCCCGGGACTTCGGCACAGATACGCAGTATTTT	CASSSRDFGTDTQYF
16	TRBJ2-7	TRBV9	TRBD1	TGTGCCAGCAGCGTAGCGGCGGGACAGGGGCCCTACGAGCAGTACTTC	CASSVAAGQGPYEQYF
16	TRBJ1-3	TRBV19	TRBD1	TGTGCCAGTAGTATTGGACAGGGGGCGAGCGGAAACACCATATATTTT	CASSIGQGASGNTIYF
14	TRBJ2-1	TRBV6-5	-	TGTGCCAGCAGTACCTTAAGGGCGGACAATGAGCAGTTCTTC	CASSTLRADNEQFF
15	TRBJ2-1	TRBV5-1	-	TGCGCCAGCAGCCCTTGGGGTGGTGAAAACAATGAGCAGTTCTTC	CASSPWGGENNEQFF
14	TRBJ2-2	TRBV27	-	TGTGCCAGCAGTTTTGCGAAAAACACCGGGGAGCTGTTTTTT	CASSFAKNTGELFF
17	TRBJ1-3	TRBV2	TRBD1	TGTGCCAGCAGTGATTTAAGCGGCCGACAGGGGGCCAACACCATATATTTT	CASSDLSGRQGANTIYF
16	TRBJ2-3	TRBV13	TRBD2	TGTGCCAGCAGCTCGGGACTAGCGGGGTATACAGATACGCAGTATTTT	CASSSGLAGYTDTQYF
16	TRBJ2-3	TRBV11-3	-	TGTGCCAGCAGCCTCTGGACCCAGGGCGGTTCAGATACGCAGTATTTT	CASSLWTQGGSDTQYF
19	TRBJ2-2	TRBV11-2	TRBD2	TGTGCCAGCAGCTTAGTGGGACTAGCGGGAGGGCCTCACACCGGGGAGCTGTTTTTT	CASSLVGLAGGPHTGELFF
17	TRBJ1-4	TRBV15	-	TGTGCCACCAGCAGAGGTCGGGGGGAGGGAACTAATGAAAAACTGTTTTTT	CATSRGRGEGTNEKLFF
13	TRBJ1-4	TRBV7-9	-	TGTGCCAGCAGCTTGACAGGAGAGGAAAAACTGTTTTTT	CASSLTGEEKLFF
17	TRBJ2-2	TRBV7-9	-	TGTGCCAGCAGCTTAGCGCGGTACACCGTGGACACCGGGGAGCTGTTTTTT	CASSLARYTVDTGELFF
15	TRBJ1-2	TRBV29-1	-	TGCAGCGTTGAAGATGGGGTGGGAGGGATATATGGCTACACCTTC	CSVEDGVGGIYGYTF
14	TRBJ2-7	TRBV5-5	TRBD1	TGTGCCAGCAGCTGGGGGACAGGGGCCTACGAGCAGTACTTC	CASSWGTGAYEQYF
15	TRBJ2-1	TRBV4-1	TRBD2	TGCGCCAGCAGCCAAGGTAGCGGGGGGTGGGTTGAGCAGTTCTTC	CASSQGSGGWVEQFF
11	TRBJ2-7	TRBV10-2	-	TGCGCCACCGGGCGGGGATACGAGCAGTACTTC	CATGRGYEQYF
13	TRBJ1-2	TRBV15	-	TGTGCCACCAGCAGAGGTGATATTGGTGGCTACACCTTC	CATSRGDIGGYTF
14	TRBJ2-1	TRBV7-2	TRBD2	TGTGCCAGCAGCCCCATCGGCGGGGGAAATGAGCAGTTCTTC	CASSPIGGGNEQFF
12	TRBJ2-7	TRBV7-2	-	TGTGCCAGCAGCTTAGAGTGGAATCATTTGTACTTC	CASSLEWNHLYF
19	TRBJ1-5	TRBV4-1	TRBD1	TGCGCCAGCAGCCATAGCCCGGGACAGGGAAAGTTGAACAATCAGCCCCAGCATTTT	CASSHSPGQGKLNNQPQHF
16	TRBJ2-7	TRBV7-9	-	TGTGCCAGCAGCTCCACCCCGGGACGCCTTCCCTACGAGCAGTACTTC	CASSSTPGRLPYEQYF
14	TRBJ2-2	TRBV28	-	TGTGCCAGCAGTTTATGGGCAGTCACCGGGGAGCTGTTTTTT	CASSLWAVTGELFF
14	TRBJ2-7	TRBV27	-	TGTGCCAGCAGTCCCGGGACAACAACCTACGAGCAGTACTTC	CASSPGTTTYEQYF
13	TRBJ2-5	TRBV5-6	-	TGTGCCAGCAGCTTGTCCCTAAACAAGACCCAGTACTTC	CASSLSLNKTQYF
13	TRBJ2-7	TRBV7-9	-	TGTGCCAGCAGCCTCAGGGACACCTACGAGCAGTACTTC	CASSLRDTYEQYF
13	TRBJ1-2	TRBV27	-	TGTGCCAGCAGTTTGGACGGATCCTATGGCTACACCTTC	CASSLDGSYGYTF